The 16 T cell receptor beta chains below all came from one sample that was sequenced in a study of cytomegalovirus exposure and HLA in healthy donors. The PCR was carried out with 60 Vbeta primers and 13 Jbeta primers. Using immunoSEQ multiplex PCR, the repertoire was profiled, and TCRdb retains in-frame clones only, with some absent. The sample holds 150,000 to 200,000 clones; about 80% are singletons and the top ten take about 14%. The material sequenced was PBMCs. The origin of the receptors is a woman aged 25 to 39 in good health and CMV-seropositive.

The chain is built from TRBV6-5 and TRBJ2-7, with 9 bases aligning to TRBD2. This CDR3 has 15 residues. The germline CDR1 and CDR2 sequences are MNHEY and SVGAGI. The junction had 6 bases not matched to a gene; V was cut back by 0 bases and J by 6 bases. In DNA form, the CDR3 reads TGTGCCAGCAGTTACTCTAGCGGGAGTTGGGGCGAGCAGTACTTC. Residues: CASSYSSGSWGEQYF.

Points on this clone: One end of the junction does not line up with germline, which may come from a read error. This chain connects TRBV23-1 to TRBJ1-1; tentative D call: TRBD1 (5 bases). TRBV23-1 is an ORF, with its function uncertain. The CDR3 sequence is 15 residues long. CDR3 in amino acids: CVSSARPGLPGEAFF. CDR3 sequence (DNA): TGCGTCAGCTCAGCGAGGCCAGGGCTACCTGGTGAAGCTTTCTTT.

In DNA form, the CDR3 reads TGTGCCTGGAGTGGACAGGCCAACTATGGCTACACCTTC. Protein: CAWSGQANYGYTF. The rearrangement links TRBV30 to TRBJ1-2, with TRBD1 as a possible D gene (6 bases). CDR1 is GTSNPN, CDR2 SVGIG, per germline (reference sequence). The germline V and J ends were trimmed by 1 base and 2 bases, with 8 bases remaining between them. The CDR3 runs 13 residues. The full variable domain, rest sourced from reference TRBV30 and TRBJ1-2, is SQTIHQWPATLVQPVGSPLSLECTVEGTSNPNLYWYRQAAGRGLQLLFYSVGIGQISSEVPQNLSASRPQDRQFILSSKKLLLSDSGFYLCAWSGQANYGYTFGSGTRLTVV.

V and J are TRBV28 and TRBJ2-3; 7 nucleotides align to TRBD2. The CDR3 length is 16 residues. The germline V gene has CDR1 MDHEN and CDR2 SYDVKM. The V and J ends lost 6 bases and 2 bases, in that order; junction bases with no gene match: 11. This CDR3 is CASRTGGGGATDTQYF. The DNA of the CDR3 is TGTGCCAGCAGAACGGGCGGCGGGGGAGCCACAGATACGCAGTATTTT.

DNA of the CDR3: TGTGCCAGCAGCCCAGGGGGGAACCAATTCGAGACCCAGTACTTC. Translating it yields CASSPGGNQFETQYF. This chain links TRBV9 with TRBJ2-5, with a tentative D call TRBD1 (7 bases). This CDR3 is built from 15 residues. V shed 4 bases and J shed 5 bases, with 18 bases lying between them. CDR1 and CDR2 (germline): SGDLS, YYNGEE.

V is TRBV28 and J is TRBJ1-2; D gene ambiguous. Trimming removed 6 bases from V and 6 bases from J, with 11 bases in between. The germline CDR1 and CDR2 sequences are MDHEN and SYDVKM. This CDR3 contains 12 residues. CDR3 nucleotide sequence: TGTGCCAGCAGGGTCGAGGTTCATGGCTACACCTTC. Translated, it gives CASRVEVHGYTF.

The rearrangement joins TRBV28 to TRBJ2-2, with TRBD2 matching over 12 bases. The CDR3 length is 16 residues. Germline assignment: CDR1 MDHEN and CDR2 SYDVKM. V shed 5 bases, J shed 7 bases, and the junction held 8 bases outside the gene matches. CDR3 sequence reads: CASSPHGLAGHGELFF. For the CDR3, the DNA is TGTGCCAGCAGTCCCCATGGACTAGCGGGACACGGGGAGCTGTTTTTT.

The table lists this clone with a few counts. Here the CDR3 reads CASSATYSNQPQHF. For the CDR3, the DNA is TGTGCCAGCAGTGCGACTTATAGCAATCAGCCCCAGCATTTT. The rearrangement joins TRBV27 to TRBJ1-5; D is unresolved. Deletions cut 5 bases from V and 0 bases from J, with 8 bases between. Germline-derived CDR1 and CDR2 are MNHEY and SMNVEV (reference sequence). The CDR3 is 14 residues long.

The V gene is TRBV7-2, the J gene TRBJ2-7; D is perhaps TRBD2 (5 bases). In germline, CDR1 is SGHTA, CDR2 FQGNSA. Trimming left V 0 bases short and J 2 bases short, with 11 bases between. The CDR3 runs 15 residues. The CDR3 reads CASSLALASPYEQYF. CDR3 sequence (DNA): TGTGCCAGCAGCTTAGCCCTAGCCTCGCCCTACGAGCAGTACTTC.

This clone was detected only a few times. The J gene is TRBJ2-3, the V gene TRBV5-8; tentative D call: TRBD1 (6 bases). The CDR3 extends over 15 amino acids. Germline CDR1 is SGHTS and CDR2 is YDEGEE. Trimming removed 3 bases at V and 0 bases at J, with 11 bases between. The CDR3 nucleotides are TGTGCCAGCAGCTGGGACACCTCTAGCACAGATACGCAGTATTTT. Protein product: CASSWDTSSTDTQYF.

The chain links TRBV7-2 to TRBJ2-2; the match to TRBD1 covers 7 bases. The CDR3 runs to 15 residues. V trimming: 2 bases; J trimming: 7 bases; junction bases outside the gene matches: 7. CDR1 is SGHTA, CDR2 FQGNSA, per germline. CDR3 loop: CASSLRGQKVGELFF. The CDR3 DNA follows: TGTGCCAGCAGCTTAAGGGGACAGAAGGTCGGGGAGCTGTTTTTT.

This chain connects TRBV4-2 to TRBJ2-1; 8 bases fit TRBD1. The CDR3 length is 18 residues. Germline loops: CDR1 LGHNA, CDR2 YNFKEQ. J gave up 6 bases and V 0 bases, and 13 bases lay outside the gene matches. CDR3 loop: CASSQDGRPGGDRNEQFF. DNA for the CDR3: TGTGCCAGCAGCCAAGATGGACGACCAGGGGGCGACCGCAATGAGCAGTTCTTC.

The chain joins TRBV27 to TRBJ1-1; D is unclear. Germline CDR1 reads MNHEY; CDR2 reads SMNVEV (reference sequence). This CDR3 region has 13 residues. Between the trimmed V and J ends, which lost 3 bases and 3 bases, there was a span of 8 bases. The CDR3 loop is CASSFLPDTEAFF. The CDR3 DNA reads TGTGCCAGCAGTTTCCTCCCGGACACTGAAGCTTTCTTT.

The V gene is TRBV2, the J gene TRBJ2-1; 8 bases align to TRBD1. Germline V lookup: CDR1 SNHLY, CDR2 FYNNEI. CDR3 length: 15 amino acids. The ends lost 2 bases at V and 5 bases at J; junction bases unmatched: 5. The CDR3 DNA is TGTGCCAGCAGTGAACCAGGGGGCCAACACAATGAGCAGTTCTTC. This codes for CASSEPGGQHNEQFF.

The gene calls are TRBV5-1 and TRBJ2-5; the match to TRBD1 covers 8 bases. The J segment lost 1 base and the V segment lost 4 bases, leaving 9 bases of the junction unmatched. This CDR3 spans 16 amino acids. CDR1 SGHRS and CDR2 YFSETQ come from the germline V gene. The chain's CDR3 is CASSPKRTGRQETQYF. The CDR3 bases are TGCGCCAGCAGCCCCAAACGGACAGGGCGCCAAGAGACCCAGTACTTC.

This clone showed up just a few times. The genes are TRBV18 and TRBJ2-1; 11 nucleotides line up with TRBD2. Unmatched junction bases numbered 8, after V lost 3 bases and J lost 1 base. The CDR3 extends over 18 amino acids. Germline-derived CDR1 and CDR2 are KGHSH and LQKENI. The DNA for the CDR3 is TGTGCCAGCTCACCGATCCGGACTAGCGGGCAATCCTACAATGAGCAGTTCTTC. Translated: CASSPIRTSGQSYNEQFF.